The 22 T cell receptor beta chains listed next were all sequenced from one sample in a study of blood T cell repertoires in COVID-19. Method: immunoSEQ multiplex PCR; TCRdb's copy keeps in-frame clones and lacks some. The data hold 160,000 or so clones, with 70% to 90% observed a single time. The sample was peripheral blood. The receptors originated from a woman aged 70 to 79 with acute or convalescent COVID-19.

The chain's CDR3 is CASSPSWGDRNTIYF. The CDR3 DNA reads as TGTGCCAGCAGCCCTTCTTGGGGGGATCGGAACACCATATATTTT. This chain uses TRBV28 with TRBJ1-3, with D possibly matching TRBD1 (5 bases). CDR3 size: 15 residues. The ends were cut back, 6 bases at V and 7 bases at J, with 19 bases in the middle. Germline V gene lookup returns CDR1 MDHEN and CDR2 SYDVKM.

The chain couples TRBV3-1 (or the pseudogene TRBV3-2) to TRBJ1-1; 7 nucleotides match TRBD1. With V trimmed by 1 base and J by 1 base, 9 bases remained unmatched. This CDR3 has 17 amino acids. From germline, CDR1 is LGHDT and CDR2 YNNKEL (reference sequence). The DNA for the CDR3 is TGTGCCAGCAGCCAAGGGACAGGCGGATTACGGAACACTGAAGCTTTCTTT. Translated, it gives CASSQGTGGLRNTEAFF.

The gene calls are TRBV23-1 and TRBJ1-3; 7 positions agree with TRBD1. TRBV23-1 is designated an ORF whose function remains uncertain. Trimming at V came to 8 bases and at J to 1 base, leaving 14 bases not matched to a gene. This CDR3 is 17 amino acids long. The CDR3 region is CASRTGVLFKSGNTIYF. CDR3 in DNA: TGCGCCAGCCGTACAGGGGTGCTGTTCAAATCTGGAAACACCATATATTTT.

V is TRBV7-9 and J is TRBJ1-2; the D gene is possibly TRBD1 (5 bases). CDR1 is SEHNR and CDR2 is FQNEAQ in the germline V gene (reference sequence). CDR3 length: 13 residues. Trimming stripped 10 bases from V and 1 base from J, with 13 bases between. CDR3 loop: CAMESGGNYGYTF. The CDR3 bases are TGTGCCATGGAGTCGGGGGGTAACTATGGCTACACCTTC.

V is TRBV9 and J is TRBJ2-7; possible D gene TRBD1, 5 bases. Germline values: CDR1 SGDLS, CDR2 YYNGEE. CDR3 size: 14 residues. V shed 6 bases and J shed 0 bases, with 13 bases lying between them. The CDR3 DNA reads as TGTGCCAGCACTGAAGGGGTCAGCTCCTACGAGCAGTACTTC. The encoded protein is CASTEGVSSYEQYF.

J is TRBJ1-4 and V is TRBV19, with 8 nucleotides matching TRBD1. The germline CDR1 and CDR2 sequences are LNHDA and SQIVND (reference sequence). The CDR3 length is 14 residues. V lost 2 bases, J lost 15 bases, and 11 bases stayed unmatched. The CDR3 spells CASSIKMMAGGMFF. The CDR3 bases are TGTGCCAGTAGTATAAAAATGATGGCAGGGGGCATGTTTTTT.

The chain links TRBV2 to TRBJ1-2, with TRBD1 as a possible D gene (6 bases). The CDR3 is made up of 15 amino acids. Trimming removed 4 bases from V and 1 base from J, with 13 bases in between. The germline V gene has CDR1 SNHLY and CDR2 FYNNEI. The CDR3 DNA reads as TGTGCCAGCAGTGTCAGGGGAGGGGTTAACTATGGCTACACCTTC. Amino acids: CASSVRGGVNYGYTF.

CDR3 DNA: TGTGCCAGCAGCCACAACTGGGGACAGACTCAAGAGACCCAGTACTTC. It specifies CASSHNWGQTQETQYF. The rearrangement joins TRBV7-2 to TRBJ2-5; 7 bases fit TRBD1. Trimming removed 5 bases from V and 2 bases from J; junction bases left unmatched: 11. The CDR3 consists of 16 residues. Germline CDR1 reads SGHTA; CDR2 reads FQGNSA.

The rearrangement links TRBV27 to TRBJ1-2, with 8 bases that match TRBD1. This CDR3 comprises 15 residues. The germline V gene has CDR1 MNHEY and CDR2 SMNVEV (reference sequence). The V and J ends lost 1 base and 4 bases, in that order; junction bases with no gene match: 5. CDR3 residues: CASSLFTGGSYGYTF. DNA of the CDR3: TGTGCCAGCAGTTTATTTACAGGGGGTAGCTATGGCTACACCTTC.

The chain combines TRBV5-5 with TRBJ2-5; D may be TRBD2 (5 bases). The CDR3 extends over 14 amino acids. The ends were cut back, 2 bases at V and 5 bases at J, with 13 bases in the middle. The germline gives CDR1 SGHKS, CDR2 YYEKEE (reference sequence). CDR3 nucleotides: TGTGCCAGCAGCTTCCTGACGACGGGGGAGACCCAGTACTTC. It yields the protein CASSFLTTGETQYF.

The V and J genes are TRBV2 and TRBJ2-2; 11 positions match TRBD2. The CDR3 has 17 residues. V was clipped by 6 bases and J by 4 bases; unmatched bases: 10. CDR1 is SNHLY and CDR2 is FYNNEI in the germline V gene. CDR3 nucleotides: TGTGCCAGCAGCGCGACTAGCGGGGTGTCGGGCACCGGGGAGCTGTTTTTT. Its protein product is CASSATSGVSGTGELFF.

The rearrangement links TRBV28 to TRBJ1-4; 7 nucleotides match TRBD1. Germline V gene data show CDR1 as MDHEN and CDR2 as SYDVKM. With V trimmed by 6 bases and J by 3 bases, 4 bases remained unmatched. This CDR3 comprises 14 residues. The CDR3 DNA follows: TGTGCCAGCAGGACCGGGACAGCTAATGAAAAACTGTTTTTT. Its translation: CASRTGTANEKLFF.

The rearrangement joins TRBV9 to TRBJ1-6; 7 bases line up with TRBD1. V gave up 4 bases and J gave up 0 bases; unmatched junction bases: 7. Germline-derived CDR1 and CDR2 are SGDLS and YYNGEE. The CDR3 is 17 amino acids. The CDR3 region is CASSTTGASSYNSPLHF. In DNA form, the CDR3 reads TGTGCCAGCAGCACAACAGGGGCAAGCTCCTATAATTCACCCCTCCACTTT.

The V and J genes are TRBV28 and TRBJ1-6, with D possibly being TRBD1 (5 bases). V dropped 3 bases and J dropped 7 bases, with 13 bases sitting between them. CDR1 and CDR2 (germline): MDHEN, SYDVKM. CDR3 length: 15 residues. The CDR3 spells CASSFLGAQNSPLHF. The CDR3 DNA reads TGTGCCAGCAGTTTCTTAGGGGCACAGAATTCACCCCTCCACTTT.

The genes are TRBV3-1 (or the pseudogene TRBV3-2) and TRBJ2-1; 11 bases agree with TRBD2. The trim removed 2 bases at V and 7 bases at J, leaving 4 bases unmatched. This CDR3 region has 15 residues. Germline V gene lookup returns CDR1 LGHDT and CDR2 YNNKEL (reference sequence). The CDR3 sequence: CASSQLLAGGNEQFF. The DNA of the CDR3 is TGTGCCAGCAGCCAACTTCTAGCGGGGGGAAATGAGCAGTTCTTC.

The genes are TRBV24-1 and TRBJ2-5; 8 bases match TRBD2. Trimming removed 5 bases from V and 5 bases from J; junction bases left unmatched: 9. The germline V gene encodes CDR1 KGHDR and CDR2 SFDVKD. CDR3 length: 15 residues. This chain's CDR3 is CATSAAGLEDETQYF. For the CDR3, the DNA is TGTGCCACCAGTGCCGCGGGACTAGAGGACGAGACCCAGTACTTC.

The rearrangement uses TRBV6-5 and TRBJ1-2; 10 bases match TRBD1. Germline trimming cut 6 bases from V and 3 bases from J; bases unmatched to any gene: 7. Per germline, CDR1 MNHEY and CDR2 SVGAGI. The CDR3 contains 15 residues. CDR3 protein: CASSYGTGVDYGYTF. CDR3 nucleotide sequence: TGTGCCAGCAGCTACGGGACAGGGGTGGACTATGGCTACACCTTC.

The genes are TRBV6-5 and TRBJ2-7; 7 bases map to TRBD1. Germline loops: CDR1 MNHEY, CDR2 SVGAGI. V was clipped by 6 bases and J by 4 bases; unmatched bases: 12. The CDR3 consists of 15 residues. The CDR3 here is CASSASGTVGYEQYF. The CDR3 DNA follows: TGTGCCAGCAGCGCCTCCGGGACAGTGGGTTACGAGCAGTACTTC.

The rearrangement uses TRBV10-1 and TRBJ2-5; 16 bases match TRBD2. Looked up from germline, CDR1 is WNHNN and CDR2 is SYGVQD (reference sequence). J gave up 4 bases and V 10 bases, and 12 bases lay outside the gene matches. This CDR3 is 17 amino acids long. Written as DNA, the CDR3 is TGCGCCAACTCGGGACTAGCGGGGGGGCGGTCTGCAGAGACCCAGTACTTC. This codes for CANSGLAGGRSAETQYF.

This sequence joins TRBV6-2 or TRBV6-3 and TRBJ2-1; the D is unclear. CDR3 length: 14 residues. CDR1 is MNHEY, CDR2 SVGEGT, per germline. The ends were cut back, 7 bases at V and 5 bases at J, with 15 bases in the middle. The CDR3 DNA reads TGTGCCAGCACCCCACGCAGACTGGACAATGAGCAGTTCTTC. Protein product: CASTPRRLDNEQFF.

The chain has TRBV30 and TRBJ1-5; D is undetermined. There are 14 residues in the CDR3. The germline V gene has CDR1 GTSNPN and CDR2 SVGIG (reference sequence). V shed 0 bases and J shed 5 bases, with 11 bases lying between them. CDR3 in amino acids: CAWSVSGNDQPQHF. As DNA, the CDR3 is TGTGCCTGGAGTGTATCGGGGAACGATCAGCCCCAGCATTTT.

The chain employs TRBV29-1 and TRBJ2-2; TRBD2 is a possible D gene (5 bases). This CDR3 contains 14 residues. CDR1 SQVTM and CDR2 ANQGSEA come from the germline V gene. Trimming shortened V by 3 bases and J by 5 bases, and 13 bases separated the two germline ends. CDR3 protein: CSVDPGSRTGELFF. The DNA of the CDR3 is TGCAGCGTTGATCCGGGGTCGAGGACCGGGGAGCTGTTTTTT.